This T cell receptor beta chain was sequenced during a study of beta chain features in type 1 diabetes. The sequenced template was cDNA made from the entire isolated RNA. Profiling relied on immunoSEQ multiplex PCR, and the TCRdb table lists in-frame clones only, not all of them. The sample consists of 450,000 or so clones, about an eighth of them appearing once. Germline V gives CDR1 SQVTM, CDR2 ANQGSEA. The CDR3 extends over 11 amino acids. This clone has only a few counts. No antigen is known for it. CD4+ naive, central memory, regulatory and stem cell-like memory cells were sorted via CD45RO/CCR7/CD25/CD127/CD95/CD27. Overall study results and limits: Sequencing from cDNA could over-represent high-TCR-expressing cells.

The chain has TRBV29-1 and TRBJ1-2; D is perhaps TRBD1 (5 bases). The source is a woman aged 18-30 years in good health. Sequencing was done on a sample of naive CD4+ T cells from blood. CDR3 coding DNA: TGCAGTGTCGGTGGGGCTTATGGCTACACCTTC. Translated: CSVGGAYGYTF.